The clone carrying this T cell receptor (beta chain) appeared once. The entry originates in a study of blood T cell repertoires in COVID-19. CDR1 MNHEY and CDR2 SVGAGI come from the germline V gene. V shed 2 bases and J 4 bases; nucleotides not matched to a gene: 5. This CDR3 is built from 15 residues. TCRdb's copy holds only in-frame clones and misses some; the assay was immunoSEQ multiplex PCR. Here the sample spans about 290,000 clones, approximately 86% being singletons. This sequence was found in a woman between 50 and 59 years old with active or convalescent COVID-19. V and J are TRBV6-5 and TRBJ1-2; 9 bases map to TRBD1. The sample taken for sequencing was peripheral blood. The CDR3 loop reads CASSYGTGTGYGYTF. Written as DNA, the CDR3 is TGTGCCAGCAGTTACGGGACAGGGACGGGCTATGGCTACACCTTC.